This paragraph reports one TCR beta chain. This entry comes from a study of T cell changes during pregnancy in multiple sclerosis. TCRdb's table, derived via immunoSEQ multiplex PCR, lists solely in-frame clones and lacks some. The repertoire has under 15,000 clones, almost 90% of them found once; the top ten carry 8% to 9%. Trimming took 0 bases from V and 5 from J, leaving 8 bases between them. This CDR3 spans 13 amino acids. Germline CDR1 MNHEY, CDR2 SVGAGI. This rearrangement joins TRBV6-5 to TRBJ2-7; possibly TRBD2 for D (5 bases). The input for sequencing was CD8+ T cells from peripheral blood mononuclear cells, taken in the first trimester of pregnancy. The receptor comes from a female donor with multiple sclerosis, enrolled in a pregnancy study. CDR3 coding DNA: TGTGCCAGCAGTTACTCCCGGGGAAACGAGCAGTACTTC. Protein: CASSYSRGNEQYF.